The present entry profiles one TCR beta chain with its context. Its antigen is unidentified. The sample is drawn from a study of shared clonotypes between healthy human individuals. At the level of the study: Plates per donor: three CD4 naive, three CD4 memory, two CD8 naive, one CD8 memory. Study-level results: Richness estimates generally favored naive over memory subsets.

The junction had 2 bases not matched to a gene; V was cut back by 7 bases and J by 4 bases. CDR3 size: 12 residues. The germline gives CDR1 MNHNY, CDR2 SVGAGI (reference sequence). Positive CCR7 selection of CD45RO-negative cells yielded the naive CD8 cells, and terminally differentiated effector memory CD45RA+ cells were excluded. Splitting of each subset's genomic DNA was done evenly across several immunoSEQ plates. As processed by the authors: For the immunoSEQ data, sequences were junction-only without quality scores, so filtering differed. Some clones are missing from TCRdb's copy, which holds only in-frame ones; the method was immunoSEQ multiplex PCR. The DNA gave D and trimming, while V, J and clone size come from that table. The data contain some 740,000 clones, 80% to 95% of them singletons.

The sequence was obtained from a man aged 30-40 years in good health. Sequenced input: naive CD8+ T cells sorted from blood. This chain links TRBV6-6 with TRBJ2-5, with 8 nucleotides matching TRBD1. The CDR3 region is CASTTGGETQYF. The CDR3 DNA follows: TGTGCCAGCACTACAGGGGGAGAGACCCAGTACTTC.